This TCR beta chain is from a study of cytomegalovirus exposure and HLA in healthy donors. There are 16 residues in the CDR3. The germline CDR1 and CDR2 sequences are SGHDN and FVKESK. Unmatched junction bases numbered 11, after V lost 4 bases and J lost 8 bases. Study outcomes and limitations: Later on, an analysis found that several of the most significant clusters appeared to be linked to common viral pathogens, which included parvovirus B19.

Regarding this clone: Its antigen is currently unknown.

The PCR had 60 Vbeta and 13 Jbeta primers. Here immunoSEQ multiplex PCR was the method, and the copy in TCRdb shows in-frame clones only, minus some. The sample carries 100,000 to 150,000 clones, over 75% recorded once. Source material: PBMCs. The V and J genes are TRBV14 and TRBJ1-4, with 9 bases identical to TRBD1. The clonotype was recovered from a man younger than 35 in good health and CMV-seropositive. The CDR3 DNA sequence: TGTGCCAGCAGCCGTTACACAGGGGGCGTACGGGAAAAACTGTTTTTT. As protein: CASSRYTGGVREKLFF.